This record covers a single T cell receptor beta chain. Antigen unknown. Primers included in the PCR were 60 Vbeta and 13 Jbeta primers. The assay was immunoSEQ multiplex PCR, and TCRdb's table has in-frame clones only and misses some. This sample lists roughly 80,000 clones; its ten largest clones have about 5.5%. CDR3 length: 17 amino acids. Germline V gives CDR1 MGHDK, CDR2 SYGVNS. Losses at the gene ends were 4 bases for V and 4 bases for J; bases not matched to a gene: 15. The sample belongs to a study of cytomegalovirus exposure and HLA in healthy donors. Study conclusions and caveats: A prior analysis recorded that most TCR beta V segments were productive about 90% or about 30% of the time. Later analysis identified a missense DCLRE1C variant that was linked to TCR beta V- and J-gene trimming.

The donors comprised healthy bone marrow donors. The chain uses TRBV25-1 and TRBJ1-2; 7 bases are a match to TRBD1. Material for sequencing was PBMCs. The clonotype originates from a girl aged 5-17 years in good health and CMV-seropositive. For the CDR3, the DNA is TGTGCCAGCAGTGCTCATATGTTGCGGGACAGTAGCTATGGCTACACCTTC. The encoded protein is CASSAHMLRDSSYGYTF.